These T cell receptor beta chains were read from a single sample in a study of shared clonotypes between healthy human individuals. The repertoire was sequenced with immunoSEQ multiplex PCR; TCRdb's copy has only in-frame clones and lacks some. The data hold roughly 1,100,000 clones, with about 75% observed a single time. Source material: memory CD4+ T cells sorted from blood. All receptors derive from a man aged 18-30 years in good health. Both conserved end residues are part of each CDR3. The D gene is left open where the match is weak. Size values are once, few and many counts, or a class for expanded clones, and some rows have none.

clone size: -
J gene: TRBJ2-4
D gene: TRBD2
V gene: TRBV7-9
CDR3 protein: CASSLVSSASGLAKNIQYF
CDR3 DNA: TGTGCCAGCAGCTTAGTTAGTTCGGCTAGCGGGTTGGCCAAAAACATTCAGTACTTC

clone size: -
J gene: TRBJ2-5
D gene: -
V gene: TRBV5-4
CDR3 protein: CASSQTGLQETQYF
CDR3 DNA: TGTGCCAGCAGCCAGACAGGCCTTCAAGAGACCCAGTACTTC

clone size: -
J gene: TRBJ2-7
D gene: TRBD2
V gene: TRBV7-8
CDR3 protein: CASSLSQTSGGESYEQYF
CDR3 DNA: TGTGCCAGCAGCCTTAGCCAGACTAGCGGGGGGGAATCCTACGAGCAGTACTTC

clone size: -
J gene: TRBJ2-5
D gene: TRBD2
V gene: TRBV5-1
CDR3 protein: CASSGREDRETQYF
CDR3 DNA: TGCGCCAGCTCAGGGAGGGAAGATAGAGAGACCCAGTACTTC

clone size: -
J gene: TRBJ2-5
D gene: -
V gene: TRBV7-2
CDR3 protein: CASSLRGGRGETQYF
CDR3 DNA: TGTGCCAGCAGCTTAAGAGGGGGTAGGGGAGAGACCCAGTACTTC

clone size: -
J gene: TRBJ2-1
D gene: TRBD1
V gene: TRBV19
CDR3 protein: CASSQGDYNEQFF
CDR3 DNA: TGTGCCAGTAGTCAGGGGGACTACAATGAGCAGTTCTTC

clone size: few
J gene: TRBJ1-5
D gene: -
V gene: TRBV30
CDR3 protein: CAWSEGQGKPQHF
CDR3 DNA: TGTGCCTGGAGCGAGGGGCAGGGGAAGCCCCAGCATTTT

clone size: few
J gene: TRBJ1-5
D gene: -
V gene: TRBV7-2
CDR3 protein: CASSFTSSNQPQHF
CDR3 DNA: TGTGCCAGCAGCTTTACAAGTAGCAATCAGCCCCAGCATTTT

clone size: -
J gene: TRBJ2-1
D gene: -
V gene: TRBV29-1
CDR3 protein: CSVVGRLGDEQFF
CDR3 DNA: TGCAGCGTTGTGGGGAGACTAGGGGATGAGCAGTTCTTC

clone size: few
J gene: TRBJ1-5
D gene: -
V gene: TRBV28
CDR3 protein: CASKLELSNQPQHF
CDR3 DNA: TGTGCCAGCAAACTCGAACTTAGCAATCAGCCCCAGCATTTT

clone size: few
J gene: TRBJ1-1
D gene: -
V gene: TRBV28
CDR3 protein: CASSLQLGIGGDFF
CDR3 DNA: TGTGCCAGCAGTCTTCAGCTCGGGATTGGCGGTGATTTCTTT

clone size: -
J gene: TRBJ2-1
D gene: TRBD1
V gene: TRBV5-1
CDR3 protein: CASSLEGQGYNEQFF
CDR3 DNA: TGCGCCAGCAGCTTGGAGGGACAGGGCTACAATGAGCAGTTCTTC

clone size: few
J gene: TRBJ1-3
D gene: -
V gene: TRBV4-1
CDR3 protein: CASSQDGSRGSGNTIYF
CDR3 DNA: TGCGCCAGCAGCCAAGATGGTAGCAGGGGTTCTGGAAACACCATATATTTT

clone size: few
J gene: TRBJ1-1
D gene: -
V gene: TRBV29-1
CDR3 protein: CSVEESENTEAFF
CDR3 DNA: TGCAGCGTTGAAGAGTCGGAGAACACTGAAGCTTTCTTT

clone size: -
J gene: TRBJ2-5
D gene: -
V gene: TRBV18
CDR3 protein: CASSPTGGETQYF
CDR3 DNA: TGTGCCAGCTCACCAACAGGAGGAGAGACCCAGTACTTC

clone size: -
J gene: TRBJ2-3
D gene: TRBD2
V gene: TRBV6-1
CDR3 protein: CASSETSGITDTQYF
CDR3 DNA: TGTGCCAGCAGTGAAACTAGCGGGATCACAGATACGCAGTATTTT

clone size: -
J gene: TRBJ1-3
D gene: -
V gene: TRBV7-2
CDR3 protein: CASSLKISGGLSGNTIYF
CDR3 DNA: TGTGCCAGCAGCTTAAAAATCTCGGGGGGATTGTCTGGAAACACCATATATTTT

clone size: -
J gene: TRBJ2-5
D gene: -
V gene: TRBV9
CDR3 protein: CASSIGGTNMQETQYF
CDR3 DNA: TGTGCCAGCAGTATTGGCGGGACGAATATGCAAGAGACCCAGTACTTC

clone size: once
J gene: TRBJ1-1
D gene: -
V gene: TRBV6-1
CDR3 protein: CASSEVVRMNTEAFF
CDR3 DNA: TGTGCCAGCAGTGAAGTTGTCAGAATGAACACTGAAGCTTTCTTT

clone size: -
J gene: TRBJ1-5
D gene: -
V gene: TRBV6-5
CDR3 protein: CASSYLESNQPQHF
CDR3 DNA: TGTGCCAGCAGTTACCTAGAAAGCAATCAGCCCCAGCATTTT

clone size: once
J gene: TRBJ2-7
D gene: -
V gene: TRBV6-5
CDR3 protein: CASSYRARTYEQYF
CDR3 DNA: TGTGCCAGCAGTTACAGGGCAAGAACCTACGAGCAGTACTTC

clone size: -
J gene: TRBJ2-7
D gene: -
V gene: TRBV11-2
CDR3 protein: CASSPGHPYEQYF
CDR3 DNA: TGTGCCAGCAGTCCAGGCCATCCCTACGAGCAGTACTTC

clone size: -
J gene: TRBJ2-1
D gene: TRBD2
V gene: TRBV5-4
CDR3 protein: CASSYSGGPLNEQFF
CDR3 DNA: TGTGCCAGCAGCTACAGCGGGGGCCCCCTCAATGAGCAGTTCTTC

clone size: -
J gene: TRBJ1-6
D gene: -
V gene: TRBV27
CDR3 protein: CASSLAGVNNSPLHF
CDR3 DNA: TGTGCCAGCAGTCTCGCGGGGGTTAATAATTCACCCCTCCACTTT

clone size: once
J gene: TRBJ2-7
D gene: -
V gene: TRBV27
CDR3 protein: CASSRQSSYEQYF
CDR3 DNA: TGTGCCAGCAGTCGACAGTCCTCCTACGAGCAGTACTTC

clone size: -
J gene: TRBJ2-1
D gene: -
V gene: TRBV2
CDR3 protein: CASRENPQQFF
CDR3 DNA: TGTGCCAGCAGAGAGAACCCCCAGCAGTTCTTC